The 11 T cell receptor beta chains reported below all come from one sample, sequenced in a study of blood T cell repertoires in COVID-19. Data came from immunoSEQ multiplex PCR; TCRdb stores just in-frame clones and leaves some out. Of approximately 280,000 clones listed, 85% are singletons. Specimen: PBMCs or T cells enriched from blood (not recorded which). These receptors were obtained from a woman aged 45 to 65 who had recovered from COVID-19.

A remark on this clone: The same CDR3 arises from other DNA sequences in this sample as well. The chain has TRBV3-1 (or the pseudogene TRBV3-2) and TRBJ1-5; a possible D gene is TRBD1 (5 bases). There are 14 residues in the CDR3. Germline CDR1 is LGHDT and CDR2 is YNNKEL (reference sequence). Trimming left V 2 bases short and J 1 base short, with 6 bases between. DNA of the CDR3: TGTGCCAGCAGCCAATCAGGGAGCAATCAGCCCCAGCATTTT. Protein product: CASSQSGSNQPQHF.

The CDR3 bases are TGTGCCAGCAGCTGGGACAGGGGCTACAATGAGCAGTTCTTC. Translated: CASSWDRGYNEQFF. V and J are TRBV5-4 and TRBJ2-1; 10 bases match TRBD1. J was trimmed by 3 bases and V by 3 bases; bases with no gene match: 0. The CDR3 totals 14 residues. Germline CDR1 reads SGHNT; CDR2 reads YYREEE (reference sequence).

The chain carries TRBV5-1 and TRBJ1-2, with D maybe TRBD1 (6 bases). This CDR3 is 12 amino acids long. The ends were cut back, 3 bases at V and 8 bases at J, with 11 bases in the middle. Germline V CDR1 and CDR2: SGHRS, YFSETQ. CDR3 sequence: CASSSPGQGYTF. CDR3 DNA: TGCGCCAGCAGCTCCCCCGGACAGGGCTACACCTTC.

This rearrangement joins TRBV10-3 to TRBJ2-1; 8 bases align to TRBD1. Looked up from germline, CDR1 is ENHRY and CDR2 is SYGVKD. The ends lost 7 bases at V and 6 bases at J; junction bases unmatched: 8. The CDR3 is 14 residues long. CDR3 loop: CAINPGQGRNEQFF. For the CDR3, the DNA is TGTGCCATCAATCCCGGACAGGGACGCAATGAGCAGTTCTTC.

The chain has TRBV11-2 and TRBJ2-3; unclear D gene. Germline lookup yields CDR1 SGHAT and CDR2 FQNNGV. The CDR3 is 15 residues long. The V end was cut by 0 bases, the J end by 1 base, with 8 bases between. The CDR3 sequence is CASSLDRVGTDTQYF. As DNA, the CDR3 is TGTGCCAGCAGCTTAGATCGGGTGGGCACAGATACGCAGTATTTT.

The chain combines TRBV10-1 with TRBJ2-1; a possible D gene is TRBD2 (6 bases). CDR1 WNHNN and CDR2 SYGVQD come from the germline V gene (reference sequence). Trimming left V 2 bases short and J 8 bases short, with 7 bases between. The CDR3 loop spans 12 amino acids. The CDR3 spells CASSETSYEQFF. CDR3 coding DNA: TGCGCCAGCAGTGAGACTAGCTATGAGCAGTTCTTC.

The rearrangement uses TRBV27 and TRBJ1-5, with 7 bases aligning to TRBD1. CDR1 MNHEY and CDR2 SMNVEV come from the germline V gene (reference sequence). The CDR3 has 15 amino acids. Trimming removed 5 bases from V and 4 bases from J; junction bases left unmatched: 8. The CDR3: CASSRTGTENQPQHF. As DNA, the CDR3 is TGTGCCAGCAGTCGGACCGGGACAGAAAATCAGCCCCAGCATTTT.

The chain links TRBV27 to TRBJ2-1, with TRBD2 identical over 9 bases. The CDR3 runs to 16 residues. Trimming cost V 4 bases and J 6 bases; bases outside gene matches: 10. Germline assignment: CDR1 MNHEY and CDR2 SMNVEV (reference sequence). The CDR3 is CASSYWASGNTNEQFF. The CDR3 DNA is TGTGCCAGCAGTTACTGGGCTAGCGGGAACACCAATGAGCAGTTCTTC.

The V and J genes are TRBV7-2 and TRBJ1-5; weak D call: TRBD1 (5 bases). V was cut by 3 bases and J by 5 bases, with 14 bases left in between. The CDR3 is 15 amino acids. Germline V gene sequence: CDR1 SGHTA, CDR2 FQGNSA. The DNA of the CDR3 is TGTGCCAGCAGCTTTAGGCAGGGCCGATATCAGCCCCAGCATTTT. It translates to CASSFRQGRYQPQHF.

This sequence joins TRBV5-4 and TRBJ1-4, with TRBD1 identical over 8 bases. The CDR3 contains 15 residues. The germline gives CDR1 SGHNT, CDR2 YYREEE (reference sequence). V dropped 4 bases and J dropped 7; count of bases not matched to a gene: 9. CDR3: CASSKPGGEGEKLFF. The CDR3 nucleotides are TGTGCCAGCAGCAAACCAGGGGGCGAGGGTGAAAAACTGTTTTTT.

The rearrangement links TRBV15 to TRBJ1-5; 7 bases are a match to TRBD1. Germline CDR1 reads LNHNV; CDR2 reads YYDKDF (reference sequence). V shed 4 bases, J shed 2 bases, and the junction held 5 bases outside the gene matches. The CDR3 covers 15 residues. The CDR3 bases are TGTGCCACCAGCAAAGGAGACAGGGGCAATCAGCCCCAGCATTTT. This sequence encodes CATSKGDRGNQPQHF. Full variable domain (remainder filled in from reference TRBV15 and TRBJ1-5): DAMVIQNPRYQVTQFGKPVTLSCSQTLNHNVMYWYQQKSSQAPKLLFHYYDKDFNNEADTPDNFQSRRPNTSFCFLDIRSPGLGDTAMYLCATSKGDRGNQPQHFGDGTRLSIL.